Detailed here is one T cell receptor beta chain. What antigen it recognizes has not been identified. The record has no base qualities; no much larger clone is one base away. This sample was taken from a study of blood T cell repertoires in COVID-19 (dated by TCRdb to the early 2020s). Notes on the research overall: Collaborator samples came from the United States, Italy and Spain and covered acute and convalescent phases of COVID-19. Where available, HLA class I and class II types were taken from metadata supplied by the sample provider and were not determined by assay-based typing. Subjects who had been exposed to COVID-19, were actively infected with it, or had recovered from it provided the deeply sampled blood TCRbeta repertoires that made up the dataset. Samples came from the ongoing ImmuneRACE study (first 160 participants) plus 1,254 subjects from 6 global collaborators. The material from the prospective study consisted of cDNA or gDNA derived from T cells, B-cell-depleted T cells, or PBMCs. The repertoires were released in a freely available public database intended as a resource for research on the immune response to SARS-CoV-2. The sample metadata nearly always contained a de-identified subject ID, COVID-19 status, age in years and sex.

The immunoSEQ Assay, a bias-controlled multiplex PCR, was used to amplify TCRbeta CDR3 regions from genomic DNA. In the source study's methods: Nucleated cell counts per sample were estimated from amplification of reference gene primers within the assay. To quantify the absolute abundance of each unique TCRbeta CDR3 rearrangement, sequence reads were collapsed and filtered. For each sample, productive Simpson clonality was calculated as the square root of Simpson's diversity index over productive rearrangements. In TCRdb, the immuneACCESS table is reduced to in-frame sequences with V and J assigned. These tables do not hold every clone; where another copy was compared, an unresolved V gene accounts for under half, and the others remain unexplained. V, J and clone size are those of that table, while D and trimming were read from the DNA. Across this sample there are roughly 270,000 clones, with around 90% seen only once. The ten top clones hold just under 9.5% of the sample.

Taken from the germline V gene, the CDR1 and CDR2 loops are SGHRS and YFSETQ. V is trimmed back by 4 bases and J by 7 bases, and the junction contains 9 bases that no gene match accounts for. The CDR3 runs 15 amino acids, cysteine and phenylalanine included. Just the 45-base CDR3 DNA is kept, in frame starting at base 1. What the authors observed across the whole study: The amount of clinical and demographic metadata varied by source and participant and was provided uncurated.

Collaborating institutions collected whole blood in K2EDTA tubes following their own protocols. For TCRbeta analysis, collaborators shipped samples as frozen whole blood, isolated PBMCs, or DNA extracted from either of those sample types. Sequencing input: peripheral blood. The TCR sequence derives from a man aged 18 to 35 with active or convalescent COVID-19. The chain is encoded by TRBV5-1 joined to TRBJ1-2; TRBD1 lines up with 11 middle nucleotides. The DNA sequence is given as TGCGCCAGCAGCCCGGGACAGGGGGGAAATAGTGGCTACACCTTC. It translates to CASSPGQGGNSGYTF.